This T cell receptor (beta chain) was retrieved from a study of blood T cell repertoires in COVID-19. CDR1 is MGHDK and CDR2 is SYGVNS in the germline V gene. Trimming pared 6 bases from V and 5 bases from J, leaving 13 bases between. This CDR3 region has 13 residues. Measured with immunoSEQ multiplex PCR; TCRdb has only the in-frame clones, and not every one. This sample has around 220,000 clones, with 85% to 90% found just once. Source material: peripheral blood. The chain has TRBV25-1 and TRBJ1-2, with D possibly TRBD1 on 6 matching bases. This TCR derives from a man aged 45-65 years with acute or convalescent COVID-19. The CDR3 is CASSPDRRYGYTF. The CDR3 nucleotides are TGTGCCAGCAGCCCAGACAGGAGATATGGCTACACCTTC.